The 28 T cell receptor beta chains below were found in one sample sequenced in a study of cytomegalovirus exposure and HLA in healthy donors. PCR was performed using 60 Vbeta and 13 Jbeta primers. The repertoire was sequenced with immunoSEQ multiplex PCR; TCRdb's copy has only in-frame clones and lacks some. The table shows 45,000 to 65,000 clones, with around four fifths occurring only once. Sequencing was performed on PBMCs. These receptors were collected from a man aged 25 to 45 in good health and CMV-seronegative.

The chain carries TRBV2 and TRBJ1-5, with TRBD1 as a possible D gene (5 bases). This CDR3 spans 12 amino acids. Germline V gene data show CDR1 as SNHLY and CDR2 as FYNNEI. V lost 11 bases to trimming and J lost 6 bases, with 14 bases between them. The CDR3 region has the DNA TGTGCCGGGGCAGGTGCAGGTCAGCCCCAGCATTTT. It yields the protein CAGAGAGQPQHF.

CDR3 sequence reads: CASSQVFQGADEQFF. CDR3 nucleotides: TGCGCCAGCAGCCAGGTTTTTCAGGGGGCTGATGAGCAGTTCTTC. J is TRBJ2-1 and V is TRBV4-1; TRBD1 matches at 8 bases. From germline, CDR1 is MGHRA and CDR2 YSYEKL. V trimming: 3 bases; J trimming: 8 bases; junction bases outside the gene matches: 9. The CDR3 has 15 amino acids.

The chain carries TRBV10-3 and TRBJ1-2; D might be TRBD1 (5 bases). The V end was cut by 0 bases, the J end by 2 bases, with 7 bases between. The CDR3 runs 14 residues. Germline V gives CDR1 ENHRY, CDR2 SYGVKD. The chain's CDR3 is CAISESRGNYGYTF. The CDR3 DNA is TGTGCCATCAGTGAGTCCCGGGGGAACTATGGCTACACCTTC.

This clone has only one observation. This sequence joins TRBV6-5 and TRBJ2-7, with TRBD2 identical over 9 bases. The CDR3 loop spans 13 amino acids. Germline trimming cut 6 bases from V and 2 bases from J; bases unmatched to any gene: 2. Per the germline V gene, CDR1 is MNHEY and CDR2 is SVGAGI. Written as DNA, the CDR3 is TGTGCCAGCAGCCGCGGGGGGGCCTACGAGCAGTACTTC. Protein product: CASSRGGAYEQYF.

The rearrangement joins TRBV7-6 to TRBJ2-1, with TRBD2 matching 7 bases. Unmatched junction bases numbered 11, after V lost 6 bases and J lost 6 bases. This CDR3 comprises 15 residues. Germline V CDR1 and CDR2: SGHVS, FNYEAQ. CDR3: CASSSWRERSNEQFF. The CDR3 DNA follows: TGTGCCAGCAGTTCATGGCGGGAGAGGAGCAATGAGCAGTTCTTC.

The gene calls are TRBV28 and TRBJ1-4; no clear D. The CDR3 contains 16 residues. The V and J ends lost 6 bases and 8 bases respectively, with 22 bases between them. Germline V gives CDR1 MDHEN, CDR2 SYDVKM. DNA of the CDR3: TGTGCCAGCAGCCTAGACGCGGTGAGGCCGTTCGAAAAACTGTTTTTT. It is translated as CASSLDAVRPFEKLFF.

The chain carries TRBV27 and TRBJ2-7; the D gene is possibly TRBD2 (5 bases). This CDR3 has 14 residues. Trimming took off 7 bases at V and 2 bases at J, with 15 bases between the two ends. In germline, CDR1 is MNHEY, CDR2 SMNVEV (reference sequence). For the CDR3, the DNA is TGTGCCAGCAAATTTAGCCGGGGTCCCTACGAGCAGTACTTC. Translated, it gives CASKFSRGPYEQYF.

This chain connects TRBV7-6 to TRBJ1-5; TRBD1 is a possible D gene (5 bases). V was clipped by 6 bases and J by 4 bases, with 10 bases between them. The CDR3 contains 13 residues. CDR1 is SGHVS, CDR2 FNYEAQ, per germline. CDR3 sequence reads: CASSSQENQPQHF. Written as DNA, the CDR3 is TGTGCCAGCAGTTCACAGGAGAATCAGCCCCAGCATTTT.

The chain couples TRBV30 to TRBJ2-1, with TRBD1 identical over 7 bases. The CDR3 is 15 residues long. V lost 1 base to trimming and J lost 6 bases; unmatched junction nucleotides: 9. Germline V lookup: CDR1 GTSNPN, CDR2 SVGIG (reference sequence). Written as DNA, the CDR3 is TGTGCCTGGAGTGATCCGGGACAGACCTCCAATGAGCAGTTCTTC. This gives the protein CAWSDPGQTSNEQFF. Looking up the rest from reference TRBV30 and TRBJ2-1 gives the full variable domain: SQTIHQWPATLVQPVGSPLSLECTVEGTSNPNLYWYRQAAGRGLQLLFYSVGIGQISSEVPQNLSASRPQDRQFILSSKKLLLSDSGFYLCAWSDPGQTSNEQFFGPGTRLTVL.

The chain combines TRBV13 with TRBJ2-1; 8 nucleotides align to TRBD1. V lost 6 bases to trimming and J lost 3 bases; unmatched junction nucleotides: 13. This CDR3 has 17 amino acids. Germline V CDR1 and CDR2: PRHDT, FYEKMQ (reference sequence). CDR3: CASSPRQGWKLYNEQFF. CDR3 DNA sequence: TGTGCCAGCAGTCCCCGACAGGGGTGGAAACTCTACAATGAGCAGTTCTTC.

CDR3 in DNA: TGTGCCTGGAACCCTCCCGGGAAACCCTACAATGAGCAGTTCTTC. The encoded protein is CAWNPPGKPYNEQFF. The V and J genes are TRBV30 and TRBJ2-1; D is possibly TRBD2 (5 bases). CDR3 size: 15 residues. Trimming cost V 4 bases and J 2 bases, with 15 bases left between them. Germline V lookup: CDR1 GTSNPN, CDR2 SVGIG (reference sequence).

This clone showed up just once. V is TRBV7-9 and J is TRBJ2-2, with 7 bases that match TRBD1. With 5 bases clipped from V and 0 bases from J, the junction kept 6 bases outside the gene matches. This CDR3 comprises 16 residues. Germline lookup yields CDR1 SEHNR and CDR2 FQNEAQ (reference sequence). CDR3: CASSIHRGANTGELFF. The DNA of the CDR3 is TGTGCCAGCAGCATTCACAGGGGCGCGAACACCGGGGAGCTGTTTTTT.

The chain combines TRBV11-1 with TRBJ1-1; 12 bases map to TRBD1. The CDR3 totals 17 residues. Germline V gene sequence: CDR1 SGHAT, CDR2 FQDESV (reference sequence). Germline trimming cut 4 bases from V and 0 bases from J; bases unmatched to any gene: 6. The CDR3 DNA reads TGTGCCAGCAGCTCCCGGGACAGGGGGCCCCTGAACACTGAAGCTTTCTTT. Translating it yields CASSSRDRGPLNTEAFF.

The chain employs TRBV6-6 and TRBJ1-6; TRBD1 matches at 7 bases. The germline gives CDR1 MNHNY, CDR2 SVGAGI (reference sequence). The CDR3 is made up of 16 amino acids. The V and J ends lost 5 bases and 6 bases, in that order; junction bases with no gene match: 10. The CDR3 reads CASSNNRGGLNSPLHF. CDR3 bases: TGTGCCAGCAGTAACAACAGGGGTGGGCTTAATTCACCCCTCCACTTT.

V usage is TRBV4-3 and J usage is TRBJ1-2; D may be TRBD1 (5 bases). The germline V gene encodes CDR1 LGHNA and CDR2 YSLEER. The CDR3 spans 15 residues. The germline V and J ends were trimmed by 0 bases and 4 bases, with 12 bases remaining between them. CDR3 DNA sequence: TGCGCCAGCAGCCAAGATCGAGCCAGGGTCTATGGCTACACCTTC. Residues: CASSQDRARVYGYTF.

This chain connects TRBV7-2 to TRBJ2-7, with 10 nucleotides matching TRBD2. The germline V gene has CDR1 SGHTA and CDR2 FQGNSA. V was pared by 3 bases and J by 7 bases, with 6 bases of the junction left unmatched. The CDR3 totals 14 residues. Written as DNA, the CDR3 is TGTGCCAGCAGCTTTGACCGACTAGCGGGTGAGCAGTACTTC. Residues: CASSFDRLAGEQYF.

Only one count was recorded for this clone. This sequence joins TRBV27 and TRBJ1-2; D is possibly TRBD1 (5 bases). The CDR3 covers 15 residues. Trimming removed 4 bases at V and 2 bases at J, with 14 bases between. Germline lookup yields CDR1 MNHEY and CDR2 SMNVEV (reference sequence). CDR3 in amino acids: CASSSVGAGNYGYTF. Here the CDR3 DNA reads TGTGCCAGCAGTTCTGTCGGTGCAGGGAACTATGGCTACACCTTC.

The V and J genes are TRBV4-3 and TRBJ1-1; tentatively, D is TRBD1 (6 bases). CDR1 LGHNA and CDR2 YSLEER come from the germline V gene. Trimming removed 3 bases at V and 3 bases at J, with 14 bases between. This CDR3 has 15 amino acids. This CDR3 reads CASSHVTGFDTEAFF. CDR3 in DNA: TGCGCCAGCAGCCACGTGACAGGATTCGACACTGAAGCTTTCTTT.

The chain carries TRBV6-5 and TRBJ2-5, with D maybe TRBD1 (5 bases). V lost 5 bases and J 5 bases, leaving 12 bases between the germline ends. CDR1 and CDR2 from the germline V gene are MNHEY and SVGAGI. The CDR3 is made up of 13 amino acids. The CDR3 nucleotides are TGTGCCAGCAGTCAGGGTTTGTTGGAGACCCAGTACTTC. Translating gives CASSQGLLETQYF.

The V call is TRBV30, the J call TRBJ1-3; TRBD1 is a possible D gene (6 bases). Germline V gene data show CDR1 as GTSNPN and CDR2 as SVGIG (reference sequence). V was trimmed by 2 bases and J by 1 base, leaving 9 bases between them. There are 14 residues in the CDR3. In DNA, the CDR3 is TGTGCCTGGAGTAAAGGGGGTTCTGGAAACACCATATATTTT. It translates to CAWSKGGSGNTIYF.

This clone was recorded only once. The CDR3 DNA sequence: TGTGCCAGCAGTTGGGGAAACGGGAGGTTCCAATACGAGCAGTACTTC. Encoded protein: CASSWGNGRFQYEQYF. V usage is TRBV6-5 and J usage is TRBJ2-7, with TRBD2 matching over 7 bases. Trimming cost V 4 bases and J 4 bases; bases outside gene matches: 13. Germline V lookup: CDR1 MNHEY, CDR2 SVGAGI. The CDR3 consists of 16 residues.

The genes are TRBV4-2 and TRBJ2-3; TRBD2 agrees at 9 bases. Trimming at V came to 1 base and at J to 0 bases, leaving 5 bases not matched to a gene. The V gene's germline CDR1 is LGHNA and CDR2 YNFKEQ. The CDR3 contains 17 residues. DNA for the CDR3: TGTGCCAGCAGCCAAGGACGACTAGCGGCTAGCACAGATACGCAGTATTTT. Translated, it gives CASSQGRLAASTDTQYF.

This clone was seen a few times. The chain combines TRBV29-1 with TRBJ2-5; 13 bases are shared with TRBD2. The CDR3 is 15 residues long. CDR1 SQVTM and CDR2 ANQGSEA come from the germline V gene. Unmatched junction bases numbered 10, after V lost 7 bases and J lost 5 bases. The CDR3 is CSAGLAGVVGETQYF. The CDR3 DNA reads as TGCAGCGCCGGACTAGCGGGAGTTGTCGGGGAGACCCAGTACTTC.

The chain joins TRBV6-1 to TRBJ2-1; D is perhaps TRBD2 (5 bases). The V end was cut by 4 bases, the J end by 9 bases, with 13 bases between. CDR3 length: 13 amino acids. The V gene's germline CDR1 is MNHNS and CDR2 SASEGT. The CDR3 reads CASSVAGRGEQFF. The CDR3 DNA follows: TGTGCCAGCAGTGTGGCTGGGAGAGGTGAGCAGTTCTTC.

The chain links TRBV4-1 to TRBJ1-4; TRBD1 agrees at 8 bases. This CDR3 spans 14 amino acids. J was trimmed by 8 bases and V by 5 bases; bases with no gene match: 7. The germline gives CDR1 MGHRA, CDR2 YSYEKL. The CDR3 bases are TGCGCCAGCAGCTTAGGACAGGGAGGGGAAAAACTGTTTTTT. Encoded protein: CASSLGQGGEKLFF.

V and J are TRBV27 and TRBJ1-2; tentative D call: TRBD1 (5 bases). The CDR3 is 15 amino acids. Germline CDR1 reads MNHEY; CDR2 reads SMNVEV (reference sequence). Trimming shortened V by 2 bases and J by 7 bases, and 17 bases separated the two germline ends. The CDR3 DNA is TGTGCCAGCAGTTTAAGCGGGGCGTCTTATCTTGGCTACACCTTC. Its protein is CASSLSGASYLGYTF.

V is TRBV9 and J is TRBJ1-3; 8 positions agree with TRBD1. V was clipped by 4 bases and J by 1 base; unmatched bases: 4. The germline gives CDR1 SGDLS, CDR2 YYNGEE. CDR3 size: 15 residues. This CDR3 is CASSPTGGSGNTIYF. The CDR3 coding sequence is TGTGCCAGCAGCCCCACAGGGGGGTCTGGAAACACCATATATTTT. The entire variable domain, with the rest obtained from reference TRBV9 and TRBJ1-3, is as follows: DSGVTQTPKHLITATGQRVTLRCSPRSGDLSVYWYQQSLDQGLQFLIQYYNGEERAKGNILERFSAQQFPDLHSELNLSSLELGDSALYFCASSPTGGSGNTIYFGEGSWLTVV.

The V gene is TRBV5-1, the J gene TRBJ2-1, with 12 bases matching TRBD2. This CDR3 has 14 amino acids. Germline CDR1 reads SGHRS; CDR2 reads YFSETQ. V was pared by 4 bases and J by 6 bases, with 2 bases of the junction left unmatched. The CDR3 protein is CASSRTSGVNEQFF. DNA for the CDR3: TGCGCCAGCAGCCGGACTAGCGGGGTCAATGAGCAGTTCTTC.